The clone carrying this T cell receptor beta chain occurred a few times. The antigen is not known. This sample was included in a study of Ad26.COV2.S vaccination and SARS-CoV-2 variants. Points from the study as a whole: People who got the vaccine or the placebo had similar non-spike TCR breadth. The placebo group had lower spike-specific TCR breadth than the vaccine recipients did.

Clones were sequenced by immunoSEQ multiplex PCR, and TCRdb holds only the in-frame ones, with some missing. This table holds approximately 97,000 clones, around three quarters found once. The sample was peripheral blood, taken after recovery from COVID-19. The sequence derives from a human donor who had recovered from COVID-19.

The CDR3 sequence is CSVVGGPDTNTGELFF. Here the CDR3 DNA reads TGCAGCGTTGTGGGGGGTCCGGACACCAACACCGGGGAGCTGTTTTTT. The rearrangement links TRBV29-1 to TRBJ2-2, with TRBD2 as a possible D gene (6 bases). There are 16 residues in the CDR3. The V gene lost 4 bases and the J gene lost 2 bases, with 17 bases spanning the gap. The germline V gene encodes CDR1 SQVTM and CDR2 ANQGSEA.